Following are 27 T cell receptor beta chains from one sample sequenced in a study of CD8+ T cells in alopecia areata. Investigators isolated RNA and reverse transcribed it into cDNA to act as the sequencing template. Here immunoSEQ multiplex PCR was the method, and the copy in TCRdb shows in-frame clones only, minus some. The repertoire holds roughly 100,000 clones, with 55% as singletons. The sequenced sample consisted of CD4+ T cells sorted from blood. Source of these receptors: a human donor in good health.

J is TRBJ2-7 and V is TRBV29-1; D is possibly TRBD1 (6 bases). V dropped 5 bases and J dropped 4 bases, with 21 bases sitting between them. CDR1 SQVTM and CDR2 ANQGSEA come from the germline V gene. The CDR3 is made up of 15 amino acids. This CDR3 is CSVTTPGHNPYEQYF. The CDR3 bases are TGCAGCGTTACCACTCCGGGACACAACCCTTACGAGCAGTACTTC.

The genes are TRBV12-5 and TRBJ2-1; D remains unclear. V was pared by 6 bases and J by 7 bases, with 19 bases between. CDR1 and CDR2 from the germline V gene are LGHNT and FRNRAP. The CDR3 runs to 15 residues. The CDR3: CASGPRTVLGNEQFF. Written as DNA, the CDR3 is TGTGCTAGTGGCCCCCGGACGGTCTTGGGGAATGAGCAGTTCTTC.

The chain links TRBV25-1 to TRBJ1-6; 8 nucleotides match TRBD1. J was trimmed by 7 bases and V by 5 bases; bases with no gene match: 10. Germline assignment: CDR1 MGHDK and CDR2 SYGVNS. CDR3 size: 16 residues. This chain's CDR3 is CASSIGTGGWNSPLHF. The CDR3 DNA sequence: TGTGCCAGCAGTATAGGGACAGGCGGCTGGAATTCACCCCTCCACTTT.

The genes are TRBV30 and TRBJ2-4; the D gene is possibly TRBD2 (5 bases). The V end lost 4 bases, the J end lost 3 bases, and 10 bases lay between the germline ends. From germline, CDR1 is GTSNPN and CDR2 SVGIG (reference sequence). This CDR3 has 13 amino acids. The CDR3 nucleotides are TGTGCCTGGAACCGGGGTGGCAAAAACATTCAGTACTTC. Protein product: CAWNRGGKNIQYF.

With respect to this clone: The sample has other DNA sequences that encode this CDR3 too. The CDR3 is CASSLSYGYTF. The CDR3 nucleotides are TGTGCCAGCAGCTTATCCTATGGCTACACCTTC. The chain links TRBV7-2 to TRBJ1-2; no reliable D call. The CDR3 runs 11 residues. Trimming stripped 2 bases from V and 4 bases from J, with 2 bases between. CDR1 and CDR2 (germline): SGHTA, FQGNSA. Full variable domain (rest looked up from reference TRBV7-2 and TRBJ1-2): GAGVSQSPSNKVTEKGKDVELRCDPISGHTALYWYRQSLGQGLEFLIYFQGNSAPDKSGLPSDRFSAERTGGSVSTLTIQRTQQEDSAVYLCASSLSYGYTFGSGTRLTVV.

This clone appeared once. The genes are TRBV30 and TRBJ1-5; no reliable D call. CDR1 and CDR2 (germline): GTSNPN, SVGIG (reference sequence). The CDR3 is made up of 12 amino acids. Trimming took off 2 bases at V and 7 bases at J, with 9 bases between the two ends. Here the CDR3 reads CAWSPLGQPQHF. DNA for the CDR3: TGTGCCTGGAGTCCCCTGGGGCAGCCCCAGCATTTT.

The V gene is TRBV7-8, the J gene TRBJ1-2; D not resolved. The germline V gene encodes CDR1 SGHVS and CDR2 FQNEAQ. This CDR3 has 13 amino acids. The V gene lost 2 bases and the J gene lost 0 bases, with 4 bases spanning the gap. CDR3 amino acids: CASSLSSNYGYTF. CDR3 DNA: TGTGCCAGCAGCTTATCGTCTAACTATGGCTACACCTTC.

This sequence joins TRBV9 and TRBJ2-2, with D unclear. Germline assignment: CDR1 SGDLS and CDR2 YYNGEE. The CDR3 sequence is 13 residues long. V lost 1 base and J lost 7, with 8 bases in between. In DNA, the CDR3 is TGTGCCAGCAGCGTATCCGCTCACGGGGAGCTGTTTTTT. It yields the protein CASSVSAHGELFF. Looking up the rest from reference TRBV9 and TRBJ2-2 gives the full variable domain: DSGVTQTPKHLITATGQRVTLRCSPRSGDLSVYWYQQSLDQGLQFLIQYYNGEERAKGNILERFSAQQFPDLHSELNLSSLELGDSALYFCASSVSAHGELFFGEGSRLTVL.

The V gene is TRBV5-6, the J gene TRBJ1-2; TRBD1 matches at 7 bases. CDR1 SGHDT and CDR2 YYEEEE come from the germline V gene. The ends lost 4 bases at V and 8 bases at J; junction bases unmatched: 14. The CDR3 has 15 residues. CDR3 region: CASSENRGAGNGYTF. The DNA of the CDR3 is TGTGCCAGCAGCGAGAACAGGGGAGCGGGGAACGGCTACACCTTC.

The gene calls are TRBV7-2 and TRBJ1-1; 7 nucleotides match TRBD1. The CDR3 length is 12 residues. The germline CDR1 and CDR2 sequences are SGHTA and FQGNSA. V lost 3 bases, J lost 7 bases, and 2 bases stayed unmatched. The CDR3 DNA reads TGTGCCAGCAGCTTGGACAGGAGTGAAGCTTTCTTT. It is translated as CASSLDRSEAFF.

This chain connects TRBV9 to TRBJ1-5; D not certain. Looked up from germline, CDR1 is SGDLS and CDR2 is YYNGEE. The ends were cut back, 4 bases at V and 1 base at J, with 12 bases in the middle. The CDR3 covers 15 residues. The CDR3 protein is CASSPDTTSNQPQHF. The CDR3 region has the DNA TGTGCCAGCAGCCCCGACACAACCAGCAATCAGCCCCAGCATTTT.

This chain connects TRBV27 to TRBJ1-6, with 9 bases identical to TRBD1. CDR1 is MNHEY, CDR2 SMNVEV, per germline (reference sequence). The CDR3 spans 13 residues. Losses at the gene ends were 6 bases for V and 6 bases for J; bases not matched to a gene: 0. CDR3 DNA sequence: TGTGCCAGCAGGGGACAGGGTAATTCACCCCTCCACTTT. Its translation is CASRGQGNSPLHF.

The rearrangement joins TRBV5-4 to TRBJ2-5; a possible D gene is TRBD1 (5 bases). Per the germline V gene, CDR1 is SGHNT and CDR2 is YYREEE (reference sequence). V lost 0 bases to trimming and J lost 0 bases, with 12 bases between them. This CDR3 contains 16 residues. The CDR3 protein is CASSLVSGPYQETQYF. The CDR3 DNA follows: TGTGCCAGCAGCTTGGTGTCAGGGCCGTACCAAGAGACCCAGTACTTC.

A single count supports this clone. The chain recombines TRBV10-2 with TRBJ2-7; the D gene is possibly TRBD1 (6 bases). The CDR3 loop spans 13 amino acids. Trimming pared 8 bases from V and 0 bases from J, leaving 11 bases between. CDR1 and CDR2 (germline): WSHSY, SAAADI. The DNA of the CDR3 is TGCGCCAGCGCCGGGACAAGCTCCTACGAGCAGTACTTC. This gives the protein CASAGTSSYEQYF.

The chain recombines TRBV23-1 with TRBJ2-6; D call uncertain. TRBV23-1 is flagged as an ORF with uncertain function. There are 18 residues in the CDR3. The ends were cut back, 6 bases at V and 4 bases at J, with 22 bases in the middle. As DNA, the CDR3 is TGCGCCAGCAGCCCAGACACTTCTCTCCGTCCCGGGGCCAACGTCCTGACTTTC. Protein product: CASSPDTSLRPGANVLTF.

This CDR3 is CSGRPNTEAFF. Here the CDR3 DNA reads TGCAGTGGGCGGCCGAACACTGAAGCTTTCTTT. The J gene is TRBJ1-1, the V gene TRBV20-1; D is uncertain. V lost 7 bases, J lost 1 base, and 7 bases lay in between. The CDR3 consists of 11 residues. CDR1 and CDR2 (germline): DFQATT, SNEGSKA (reference sequence).

The V call is TRBV23-1, the J call TRBJ1-6; D ambiguous. TRBV23-1 is recorded as an ORF, its role being uncertain. Trimming cost V 3 bases and J 6 bases, with 9 bases left between them. The CDR3 totals 14 residues. The CDR3 DNA sequence: TGCGCCAGCAGTCATACGGGCGGTAATTCACCCCTCCACTTT. It codes for CASSHTGGNSPLHF.

The rearrangement links TRBV29-1 to TRBJ2-5; TRBD1 aligns across 7 bases. CDR1 is SQVTM and CDR2 is ANQGSEA in the germline V gene. The CDR3 length is 14 residues. J was trimmed by 1 base and V by 4 bases; bases with no gene match: 6. CDR3 coding DNA: TGCAGCGTTGTACCCAGGGACAGCCAAGAGACCCAGTACTTC. Its protein is CSVVPRDSQETQYF.

V is TRBV27 and J is TRBJ1-2, with D hard to call. The CDR3 covers 13 residues. Trimming cost V 6 bases and J 8 bases, with 16 bases left between them. Germline CDR1 and CDR2: MNHEY and SMNVEV (reference sequence). CDR3 sequence (DNA): TGTGCCAGCAGCCGCCGGTCCCTGGGAGGCTACACCTTC. It codes for CASSRRSLGGYTF.

This clone was observed a single time. This specimen includes other DNA sequences encoding the same CDR3. This chain connects TRBV30 to TRBJ1-5; D ambiguous. The CDR3 has 13 amino acids. Deletions cut 0 bases from V and 1 base from J, with 4 bases between. Per the germline V gene, CDR1 is GTSNPN and CDR2 is SVGIG (reference sequence). This chain's CDR3 is CAWSVRSNQPQHF. The CDR3 nucleotides read TGTGCCTGGAGTGTCCGAAGCAATCAGCCCCAGCATTTT. The full variable domain, rest sourced from reference TRBV30 and TRBJ1-5, is SQTIHQWPATLVQPVGSPLSLECTVEGTSNPNLYWYRQAAGRGLQLLFYSVGIGQISSEVPQNLSASRPQDRQFILSSKKLLLSDSGFYLCAWSVRSNQPQHFGDGTRLSIL.

The V call is TRBV29-1, the J call TRBJ2-3; tentatively, D is TRBD2 (5 bases). CDR3 length: 15 residues. CDR1 is SQVTM, CDR2 ANQGSEA, per germline. Trimming shortened V by 6 bases and J by 1 base, and 17 bases separated the two germline ends. The CDR3 DNA is TGCAGCGTCTTGGGGTCCGGGGTGGGCACAGATACGCAGTATTTT. Its translation: CSVLGSGVGTDTQYF.

J is TRBJ1-3 and V is TRBV4-2; D not resolved. The CDR3 is made up of 15 amino acids. Germline V gives CDR1 LGHNA, CDR2 YNFKEQ. The V end was cut by 0 bases, the J end by 4 bases, with 10 bases between. The CDR3 DNA reads TGTGCCAGCAGCCAAGATCGCGGGGTAGGAAACACCATATATTTT. It is translated as CASSQDRGVGNTIYF.

The V and J genes are TRBV2 and TRBJ1-1; perhaps TRBD1 as D (6 bases). Trimming took 7 bases from V and 0 from J, leaving 15 bases between them. Germline V gene data show CDR1 as SNHLY and CDR2 as FYNNEI. The CDR3 totals 15 residues. CDR3 sequence (DNA): TGTGCCAGCAAGGGGCCAGGGGACATGAACACTGAAGCTTTCTTT. It yields the protein CASKGPGDMNTEAFF.

The CDR3 nucleotides are TGTGCCAGCAGTTCGGACAGGGGTCAGCCCCAGCATTTT. Encoded protein: CASSSDRGQPQHF. The chain couples TRBV7-6 to TRBJ1-5; 9 nucleotides align to TRBD1. This CDR3 has 13 residues. V was clipped by 6 bases and J by 6 bases; unmatched bases: 3. Germline V gives CDR1 SGHVS, CDR2 FNYEAQ.

V usage is TRBV6-5 and J usage is TRBJ2-1; D is possibly TRBD1 (6 bases). The V gene lost 6 bases and the J gene lost 10 bases, with 16 bases spanning the gap. This CDR3 comprises 13 residues. CDR1 is MNHEY, CDR2 SVGAGI, per germline. CDR3 bases: TGTGCCAGCAGAGGAAAGGACAGAACCGAGCAGTTCTTC. Translation gives CASRGKDRTEQFF.

This clone came up a few times. V usage is TRBV5-1 and J usage is TRBJ1-2; TRBD1 matches at 10 bases. The CDR3 runs to 14 residues. Germline CDR1 and CDR2: SGHRS and YFSETQ. V trimming: 2 bases; J trimming: 6 bases; junction bases outside the gene matches: 4. This CDR3 is CASSFSDRGNGYTF. Here the CDR3 DNA reads TGCGCCAGCAGCTTTTCGGACAGGGGGAATGGCTACACCTTC.

V usage is TRBV7-2 and J usage is TRBJ1-6, with 8 bases lining up with TRBD1. V lost 3 bases and J lost 4; bases outside the gene matches: 5. Germline lookup yields CDR1 SGHTA and CDR2 FQGNSA. The CDR3 has 16 residues. The CDR3 DNA is TGTGCCAGCAGCTTGGGCGGACAGGGTTATAATTCACCCCTCCACTTT. Translating gives CASSLGGQGYNSPLHF.